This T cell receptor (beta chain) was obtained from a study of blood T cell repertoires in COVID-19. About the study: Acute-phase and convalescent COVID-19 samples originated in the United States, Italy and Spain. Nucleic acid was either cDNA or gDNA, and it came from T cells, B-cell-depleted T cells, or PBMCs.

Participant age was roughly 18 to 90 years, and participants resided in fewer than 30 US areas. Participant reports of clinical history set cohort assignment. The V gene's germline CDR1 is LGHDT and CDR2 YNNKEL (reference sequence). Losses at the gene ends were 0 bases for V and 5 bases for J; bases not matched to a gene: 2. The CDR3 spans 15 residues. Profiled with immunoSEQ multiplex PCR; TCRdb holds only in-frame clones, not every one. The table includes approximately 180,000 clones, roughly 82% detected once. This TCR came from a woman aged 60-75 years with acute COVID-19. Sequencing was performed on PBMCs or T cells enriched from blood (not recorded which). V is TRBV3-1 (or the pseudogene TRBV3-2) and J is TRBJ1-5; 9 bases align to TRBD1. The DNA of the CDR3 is TGTGCCAGCAGCCAAGAGAGGACAGGGGATCAGCCCCAGCATTTT. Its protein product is CASSQERTGDQPQHF.